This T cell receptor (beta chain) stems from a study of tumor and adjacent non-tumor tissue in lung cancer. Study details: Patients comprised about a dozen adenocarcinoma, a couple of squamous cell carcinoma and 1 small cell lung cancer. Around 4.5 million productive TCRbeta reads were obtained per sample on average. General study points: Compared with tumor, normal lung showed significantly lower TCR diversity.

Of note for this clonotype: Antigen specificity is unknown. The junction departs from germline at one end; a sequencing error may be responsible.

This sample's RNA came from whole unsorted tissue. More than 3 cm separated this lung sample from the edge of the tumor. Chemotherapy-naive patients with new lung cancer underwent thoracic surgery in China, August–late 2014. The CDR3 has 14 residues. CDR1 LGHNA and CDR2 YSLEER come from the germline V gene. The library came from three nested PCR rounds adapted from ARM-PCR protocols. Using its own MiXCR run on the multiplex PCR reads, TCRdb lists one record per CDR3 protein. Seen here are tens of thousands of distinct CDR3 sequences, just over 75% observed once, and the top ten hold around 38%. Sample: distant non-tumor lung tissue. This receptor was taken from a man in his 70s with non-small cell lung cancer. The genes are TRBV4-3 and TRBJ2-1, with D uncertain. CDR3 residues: CASSQDFRVNEQFF. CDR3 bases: TGCGCCAGCAGTCAAGATTTTAGGGTGAATGAGCAGTTTTTC.